The present TCR beta chain was sequenced within a study of blood T cell repertoires in COVID-19. The CDR3 sequence is 13 residues long. The V and J ends lost 6 bases and 3 bases respectively, with 12 bases between them. Assay: immunoSEQ multiplex PCR; the TCRdb copy retains only in-frame clones and omits some. Counted here are roughly 60,000 clones, roughly 90% occurring once; the ten biggest clones make up under 4.5%. The TCR originated in a human donor in a cohort sampled during active COVID-19. Sequenced material: peripheral blood. V and J are TRBV12-3 or TRBV12-4 and TRBJ2-7; D is unresolved. CDR3 bases: TGTGCCAGCAGAACTAAAGTAGGCTACGAGCAGTACTTC. Protein: CASRTKVGYEQYF.